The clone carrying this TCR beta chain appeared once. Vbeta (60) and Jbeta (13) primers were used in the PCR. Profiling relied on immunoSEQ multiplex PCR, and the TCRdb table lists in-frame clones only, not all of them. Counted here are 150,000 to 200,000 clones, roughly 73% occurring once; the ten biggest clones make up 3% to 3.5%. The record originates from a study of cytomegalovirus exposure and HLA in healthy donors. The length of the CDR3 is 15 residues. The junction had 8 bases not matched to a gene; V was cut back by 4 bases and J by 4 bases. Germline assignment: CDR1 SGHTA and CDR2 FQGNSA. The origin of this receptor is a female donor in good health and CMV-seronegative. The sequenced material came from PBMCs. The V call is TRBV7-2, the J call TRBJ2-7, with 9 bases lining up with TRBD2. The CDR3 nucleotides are TGTGCCAGCAGCTATAGCGGGGGAGTAACTTACGAGCAGTACTTC. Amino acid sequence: CASSYSGGVTYEQYF.